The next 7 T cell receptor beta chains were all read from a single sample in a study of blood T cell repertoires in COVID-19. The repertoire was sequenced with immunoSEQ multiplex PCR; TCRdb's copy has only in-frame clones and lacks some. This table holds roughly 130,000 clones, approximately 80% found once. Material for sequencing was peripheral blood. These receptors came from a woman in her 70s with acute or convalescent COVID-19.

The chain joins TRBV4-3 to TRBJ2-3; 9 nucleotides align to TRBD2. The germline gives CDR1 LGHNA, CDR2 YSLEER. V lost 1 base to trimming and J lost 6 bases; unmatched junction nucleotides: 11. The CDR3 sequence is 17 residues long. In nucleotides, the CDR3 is TGCGCCAGCAGCCAAGGACTAGCGGCCCTCGGTATGGATACGCAGTATTTT. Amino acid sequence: CASSQGLAALGMDTQYF.

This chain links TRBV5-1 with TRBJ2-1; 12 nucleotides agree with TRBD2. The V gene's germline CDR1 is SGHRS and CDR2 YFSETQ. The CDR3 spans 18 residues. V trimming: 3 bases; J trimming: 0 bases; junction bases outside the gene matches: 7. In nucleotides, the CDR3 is TGCGCCAGCAGCTGGAGCAGACTAGCGGGGGCCTCCTACAATGAGCAGTTCTTC. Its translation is CASSWSRLAGASYNEQFF.

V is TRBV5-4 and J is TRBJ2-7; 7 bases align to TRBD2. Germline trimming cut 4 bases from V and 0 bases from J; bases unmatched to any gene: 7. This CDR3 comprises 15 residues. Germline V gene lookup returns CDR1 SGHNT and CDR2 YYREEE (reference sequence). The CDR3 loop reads CASSTTGTNSYEQYF. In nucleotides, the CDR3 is TGTGCCAGCAGCACCACCGGGACTAACTCCTACGAGCAGTACTTC.

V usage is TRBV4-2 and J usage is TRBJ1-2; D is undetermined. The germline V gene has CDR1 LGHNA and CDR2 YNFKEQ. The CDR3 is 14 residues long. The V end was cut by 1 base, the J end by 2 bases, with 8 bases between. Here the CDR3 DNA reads TGTGCCAGCAGCCAAGCAGAACCGAACTATGGCTACACCTTC. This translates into CASSQAEPNYGYTF.

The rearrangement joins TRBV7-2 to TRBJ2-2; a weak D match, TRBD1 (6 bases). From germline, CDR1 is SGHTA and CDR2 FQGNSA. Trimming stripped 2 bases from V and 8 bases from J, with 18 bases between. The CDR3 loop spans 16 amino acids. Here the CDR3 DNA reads TGTGCCAGCAGCTTATTCGACGCAGGGGCCGGGGGGGAGCTGTTTTTT. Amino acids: CASSLFDAGAGGELFF. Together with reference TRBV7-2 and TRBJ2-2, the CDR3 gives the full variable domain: GAGVSQSPSNKVTEKGKDVELRCDPISGHTALYWYRQSLGQGLEFLIYFQGNSAPDKSGLPSDRFSAERTGGSVSTLTIQRTQQEDSAVYLCASSLFDAGAGGELFFGEGSRLTVL.

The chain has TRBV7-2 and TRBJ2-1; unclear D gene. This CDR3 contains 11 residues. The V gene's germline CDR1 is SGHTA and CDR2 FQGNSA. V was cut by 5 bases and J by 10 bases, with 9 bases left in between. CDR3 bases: TGTGCCAGCAGCCCCTCGAGGGAGCAGTTCTTC. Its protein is CASSPSREQFF. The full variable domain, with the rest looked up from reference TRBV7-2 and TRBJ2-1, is GAGVSQSPSNKVTEKGKDVELRCDPISGHTALYWYRQSLGQGLEFLIYFQGNSAPDKSGLPSDRFSAERTGGSVSTLTIQRTQQEDSAVYLCASSPSREQFFGPGTRLTVL.

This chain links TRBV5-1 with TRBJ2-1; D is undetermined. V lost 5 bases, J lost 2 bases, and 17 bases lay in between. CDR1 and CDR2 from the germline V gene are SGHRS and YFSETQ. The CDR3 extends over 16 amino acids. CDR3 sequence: CASSPVSGPPYNEQFF. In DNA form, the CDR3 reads TGCGCCAGCAGTCCGGTATCCGGTCCCCCCTACAATGAGCAGTTCTTC.